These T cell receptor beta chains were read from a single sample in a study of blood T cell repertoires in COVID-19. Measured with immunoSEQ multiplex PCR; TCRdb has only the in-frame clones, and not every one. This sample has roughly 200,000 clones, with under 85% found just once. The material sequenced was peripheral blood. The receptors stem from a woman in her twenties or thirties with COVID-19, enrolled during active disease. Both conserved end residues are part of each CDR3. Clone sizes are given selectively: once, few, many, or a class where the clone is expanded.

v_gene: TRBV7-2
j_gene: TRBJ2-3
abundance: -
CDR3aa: CASSTSGRPSTDTQYF

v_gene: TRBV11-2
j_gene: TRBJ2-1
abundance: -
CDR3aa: CASSLSRAGGNEQFF

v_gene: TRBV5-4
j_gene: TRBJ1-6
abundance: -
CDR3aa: CASSLPGQQNSPLHF

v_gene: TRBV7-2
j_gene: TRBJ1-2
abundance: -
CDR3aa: CASSLNWGEHGYTF

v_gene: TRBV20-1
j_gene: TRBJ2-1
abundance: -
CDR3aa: CSASGPGEQFF

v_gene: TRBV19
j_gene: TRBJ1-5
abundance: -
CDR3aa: CASSIVAGNRQPQHF

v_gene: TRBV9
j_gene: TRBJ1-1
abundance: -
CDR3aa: CASSVGPGATEAFF

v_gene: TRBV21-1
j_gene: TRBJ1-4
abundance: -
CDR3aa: CASSKEDVAPGQGGTNEKLFF

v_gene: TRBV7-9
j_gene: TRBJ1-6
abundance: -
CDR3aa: CASSLEGRRHNSPLHF

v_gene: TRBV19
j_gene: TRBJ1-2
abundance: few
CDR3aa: CASSPNGQVYGYTF

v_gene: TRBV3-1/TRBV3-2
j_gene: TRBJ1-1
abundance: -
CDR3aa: CASSPDRGTEAFF

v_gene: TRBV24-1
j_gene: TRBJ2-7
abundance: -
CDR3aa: CATRQGQGEVSSYEQYF

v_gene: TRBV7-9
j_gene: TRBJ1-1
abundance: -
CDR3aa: CASSLEAEGAEAFF

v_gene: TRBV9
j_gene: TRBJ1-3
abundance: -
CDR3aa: CASSADNSGNTIYF

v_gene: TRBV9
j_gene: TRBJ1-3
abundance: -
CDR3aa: CASSPLLDGGNTIYF

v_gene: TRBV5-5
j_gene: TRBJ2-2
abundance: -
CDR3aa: CASSSRQGGTGELFF

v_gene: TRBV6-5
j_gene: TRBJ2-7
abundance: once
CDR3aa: CASSSTRTGHSYEQYF

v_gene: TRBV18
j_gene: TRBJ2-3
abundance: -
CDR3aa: CASSPTGTASTDTQYF

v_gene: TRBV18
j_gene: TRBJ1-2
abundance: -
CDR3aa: CASSQETGNYGYTF

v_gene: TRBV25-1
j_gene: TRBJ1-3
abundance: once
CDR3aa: CASSESTGSGNTIYF

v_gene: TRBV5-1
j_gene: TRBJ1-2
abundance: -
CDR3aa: CASTEGAGYTF

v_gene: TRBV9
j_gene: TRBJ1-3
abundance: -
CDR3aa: CASSQGGFSGNTIYF

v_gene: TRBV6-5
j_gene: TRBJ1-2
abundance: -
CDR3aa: CASRGQGALGYTF

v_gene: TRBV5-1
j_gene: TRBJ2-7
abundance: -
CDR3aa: CASSYQSEQYF

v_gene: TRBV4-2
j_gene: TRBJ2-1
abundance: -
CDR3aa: CASSQDGLAGGLGDEQFF

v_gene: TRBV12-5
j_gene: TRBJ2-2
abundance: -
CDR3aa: CASGFFPPQLAGGPPGELFF

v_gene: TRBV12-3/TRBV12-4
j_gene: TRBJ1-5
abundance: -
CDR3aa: CASKPRGQPQHF

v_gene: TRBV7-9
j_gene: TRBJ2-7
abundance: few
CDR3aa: CASSLGQEQYF

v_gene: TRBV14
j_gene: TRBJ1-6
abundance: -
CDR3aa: CASSQEGGWTSPLHF

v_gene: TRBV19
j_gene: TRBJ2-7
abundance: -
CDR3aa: CASSGDRAYEQYF

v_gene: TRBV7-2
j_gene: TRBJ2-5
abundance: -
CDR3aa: CASTRARKETQYF

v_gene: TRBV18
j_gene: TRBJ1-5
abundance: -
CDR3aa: CASSPEQGGDQPQHF

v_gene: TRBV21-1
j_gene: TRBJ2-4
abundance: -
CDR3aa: CASSNGTAIAKNIQYF

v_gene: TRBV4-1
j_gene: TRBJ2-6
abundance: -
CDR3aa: CASSPTGQGTSSGANVLTF

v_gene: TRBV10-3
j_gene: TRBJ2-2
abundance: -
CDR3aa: CAISEPGRGATGELFF

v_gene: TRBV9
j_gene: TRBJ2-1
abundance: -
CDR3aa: CASSVAGGGYNEQFF

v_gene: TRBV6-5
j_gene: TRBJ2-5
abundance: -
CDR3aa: CASSYWPGAQETQYF

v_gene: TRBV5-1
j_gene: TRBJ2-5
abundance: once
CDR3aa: CASSPRTDPKTQYF

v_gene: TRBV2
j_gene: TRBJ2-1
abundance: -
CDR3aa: CASRGSSFGSTYNEQFF

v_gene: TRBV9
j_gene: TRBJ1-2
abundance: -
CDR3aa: CASTRDRDYGYTF

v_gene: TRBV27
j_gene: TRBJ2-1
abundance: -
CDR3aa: CASSISPQPGQRYNEQFF

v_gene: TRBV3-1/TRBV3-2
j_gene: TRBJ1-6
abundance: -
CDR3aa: CASRKGTGSSYNSPLHF

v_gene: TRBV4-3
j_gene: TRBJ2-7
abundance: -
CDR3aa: CASSQDRGPWEQYF

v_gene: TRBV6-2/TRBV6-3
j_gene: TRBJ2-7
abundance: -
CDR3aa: CASSHESSGLSYEQYF

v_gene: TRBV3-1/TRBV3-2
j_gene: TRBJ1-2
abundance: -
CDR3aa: CASSQQGGYYGYTF

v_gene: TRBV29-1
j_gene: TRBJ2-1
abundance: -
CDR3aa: CSVKGTSGAPNEQFF

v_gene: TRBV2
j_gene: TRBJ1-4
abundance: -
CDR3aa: CASRPDRGVEKLFF

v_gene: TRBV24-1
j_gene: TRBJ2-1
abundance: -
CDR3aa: CATSDLRGPYNEQFF

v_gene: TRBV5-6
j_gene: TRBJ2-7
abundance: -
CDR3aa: CASSLISAYEQYF

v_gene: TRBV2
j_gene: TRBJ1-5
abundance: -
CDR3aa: CASREDRRNQPQHF

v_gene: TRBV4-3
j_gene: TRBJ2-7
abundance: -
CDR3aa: CASSQGASGSYEQYF

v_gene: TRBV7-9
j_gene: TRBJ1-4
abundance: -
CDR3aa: CASLRGETNEKLFF

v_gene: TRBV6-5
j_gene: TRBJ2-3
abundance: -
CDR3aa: CASSYSRGGTDTQYF

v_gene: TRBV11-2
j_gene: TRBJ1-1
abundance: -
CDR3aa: CASSLRGDGGKTEAFF

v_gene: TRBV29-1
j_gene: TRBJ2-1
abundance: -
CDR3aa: CSGDGTGVDNEQFF

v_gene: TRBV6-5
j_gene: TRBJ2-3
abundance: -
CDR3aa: CASSYSRGGDTQYF

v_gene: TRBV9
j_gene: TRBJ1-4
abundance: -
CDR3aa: CASSPQGWEEKLFF

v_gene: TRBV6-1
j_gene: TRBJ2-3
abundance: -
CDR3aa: CASSELASSTDTQYF